The rows below give T cell receptor beta chains drawn from one sample of a study of shared clonotypes between healthy human individuals. Profiling relied on immunoSEQ multiplex PCR, and the TCRdb table lists in-frame clones only, not all of them. Counted here are just over 2,000,000 clones, roughly 95% occurring once; the ten biggest clones make up around 0.13%. The sample was naive CD4+ T cells sorted from blood. These receptors came from a young man in good health. Both conserved end residues are part of each CDR3. Clone size is shown for a subset of rows, as once, few, many or a class of expanded clone.

j_call: TRBJ2-1; cdr3_length: 16; v_call: TRBV7-2; clone_size: .; cdr3_aa: CASSLAGSGRGNEQFF
j_call: TRBJ1-5; cdr3_length: 15; v_call: TRBV7-2; clone_size: .; cdr3_aa: CASSLGTDFNQPQHF
j_call: TRBJ2-7; cdr3_length: 14; v_call: TRBV4-1; clone_size: .; cdr3_aa: CASRAGGSSYEQYF
j_call: TRBJ2-7; cdr3_length: 15; v_call: TRBV28; clone_size: .; cdr3_aa: CASNNRALSSYEQYF
j_call: TRBJ2-7; cdr3_length: 13; v_call: TRBV6-1; clone_size: .; cdr3_aa: CASSSDRSYEQYF
j_call: TRBJ1-2; cdr3_length: 8; v_call: TRBV29-1; clone_size: once; cdr3_aa: CSVETGEF
j_call: TRBJ1-5; cdr3_length: 12; v_call: TRBV18; clone_size: few; cdr3_aa: CASSLLNQPQHF
j_call: TRBJ2-7; cdr3_length: 15; v_call: TRBV18; clone_size: .; cdr3_aa: CASSPSGTGSSEQYF
j_call: TRBJ1-2; cdr3_length: 13; v_call: TRBV2; clone_size: .; cdr3_aa: CAGGTGGFYGYTF
j_call: TRBJ2-4; cdr3_length: 13; v_call: TRBV6-1; clone_size: .; cdr3_aa: CASSVRRGDIQYF
j_call: TRBJ1-2; cdr3_length: 15; v_call: TRBV6-1; clone_size: .; cdr3_aa: CASSQGQGAYYGYTF
j_call: TRBJ1-2; cdr3_length: 15; v_call: TRBV7-2; clone_size: .; cdr3_aa: CASSHRDRANYGYTF
j_call: TRBJ1-1; cdr3_length: 12; v_call: TRBV2; clone_size: .; cdr3_aa: CASSEGHTEAFF
j_call: TRBJ1-6; cdr3_length: 14; v_call: TRBV4-3; clone_size: .; cdr3_aa: CASSLRDSDSPLHF
j_call: TRBJ1-5; cdr3_length: 16; v_call: TRBV6-6; clone_size: .; cdr3_aa: CASSYPTRGSNQPQHF
j_call: TRBJ2-2; cdr3_length: 17; v_call: TRBV7-2; clone_size: .; cdr3_aa: CASSLLLAGAPPGELFF
j_call: TRBJ2-3; cdr3_length: 15; v_call: TRBV5-1; clone_size: .; cdr3_aa: CASSLAAVEPDTQYF
j_call: TRBJ1-5; cdr3_length: 14; v_call: TRBV6-1; clone_size: once; cdr3_aa: CASSESSGGPPQHF
j_call: TRBJ1-6; cdr3_length: 11; v_call: TRBV20-1; clone_size: .; cdr3_aa: CSAQIGAPLHF
j_call: TRBJ1-4; cdr3_length: 14; v_call: TRBV28; clone_size: .; cdr3_aa: CASSPPGEGEKLFF
j_call: TRBJ2-1; cdr3_length: 15; v_call: TRBV9; clone_size: .; cdr3_aa: CASSVAPSSHNEQFF
j_call: TRBJ1-6; cdr3_length: 15; v_call: TRBV27; clone_size: .; cdr3_aa: CASRQGARPNSPLHF
j_call: TRBJ2-6; cdr3_length: 13; v_call: TRBV19; clone_size: .; cdr3_aa: CASKAAGANVLTF
j_call: TRBJ1-2; cdr3_length: 14; v_call: TRBV7-9; clone_size: .; cdr3_aa: CASSPGTGTYGYTF
j_call: TRBJ1-4; cdr3_length: 16; v_call: TRBV7-6; clone_size: .; cdr3_aa: CASSLASDRGSEKLFF
j_call: TRBJ1-6; cdr3_length: 14; v_call: TRBV14; clone_size: .; cdr3_aa: CASSQHTGNSPLHF